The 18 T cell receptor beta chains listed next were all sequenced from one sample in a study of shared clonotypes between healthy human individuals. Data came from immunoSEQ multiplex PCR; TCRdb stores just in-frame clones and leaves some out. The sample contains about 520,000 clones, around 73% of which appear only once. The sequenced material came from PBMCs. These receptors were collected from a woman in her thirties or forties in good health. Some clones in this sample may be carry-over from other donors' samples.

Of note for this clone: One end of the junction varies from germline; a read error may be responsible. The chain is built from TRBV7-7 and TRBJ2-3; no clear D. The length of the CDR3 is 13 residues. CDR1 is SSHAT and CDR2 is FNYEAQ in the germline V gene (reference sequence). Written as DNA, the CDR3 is TGTGCTAGCAGCTTAGTTAGCACAGATACGCAGTATTTT. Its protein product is CASSLVSTDTQYF.

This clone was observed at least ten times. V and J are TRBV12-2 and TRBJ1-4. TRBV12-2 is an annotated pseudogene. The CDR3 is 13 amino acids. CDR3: CASRLAGAQKLFF. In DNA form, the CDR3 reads TGTGCAAGTCGCTTAGCCGGGGCTCAAAAACTGTTTTTT.

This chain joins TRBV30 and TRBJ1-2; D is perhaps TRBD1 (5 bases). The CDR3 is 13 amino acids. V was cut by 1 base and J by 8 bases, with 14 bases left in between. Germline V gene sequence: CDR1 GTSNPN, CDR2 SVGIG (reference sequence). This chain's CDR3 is CAWSGGEAWGYTF. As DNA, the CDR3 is TGTGCCTGGAGTGGGGGGGAGGCCTGGGGCTACACCTTC.

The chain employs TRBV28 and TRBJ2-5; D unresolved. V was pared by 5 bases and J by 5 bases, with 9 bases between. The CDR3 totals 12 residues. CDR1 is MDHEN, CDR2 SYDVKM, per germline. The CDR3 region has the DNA TGTGCCAGCAGTCCGGGTTGGGAGACCCAGTACTTC. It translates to CASSPGWETQYF.

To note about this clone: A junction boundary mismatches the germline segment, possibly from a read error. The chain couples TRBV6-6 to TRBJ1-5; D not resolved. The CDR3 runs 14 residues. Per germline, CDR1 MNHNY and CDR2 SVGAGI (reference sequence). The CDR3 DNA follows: TGTGCCAGCGCCCGGGAACCTAGCTATCAGCCCCAGCATTTT. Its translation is CASAREPSYQPQHF.

The CDR3 DNA sequence: TGTGCCAGCTCACCAAGTGGACAATTAGGGGAGCAGTACTTC. Amino acids: CASSPSGQLGEQYF. The chain recombines TRBV18 with TRBJ2-7; weak D call: TRBD1 (5 bases). The CDR3 has 14 residues. Trimming shortened V by 2 bases and J by 7 bases, and 15 bases separated the two germline ends. Germline CDR1 reads KGHSH; CDR2 reads LQKENI.

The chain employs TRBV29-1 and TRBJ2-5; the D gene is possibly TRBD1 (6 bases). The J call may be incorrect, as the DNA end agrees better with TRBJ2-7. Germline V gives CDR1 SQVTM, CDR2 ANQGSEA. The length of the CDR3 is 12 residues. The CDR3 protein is CSVDSGHYEQYF. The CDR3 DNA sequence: TGCAGCGTTGATTCGGGACACTACGAGCAGTACTTC.

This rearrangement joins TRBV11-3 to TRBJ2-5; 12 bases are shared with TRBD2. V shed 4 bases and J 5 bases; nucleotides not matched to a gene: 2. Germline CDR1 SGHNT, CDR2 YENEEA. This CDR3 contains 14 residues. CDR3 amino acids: CASSSTSGGETQYF. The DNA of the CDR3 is TGTGCCAGCAGCTCAACTAGCGGGGGGGAGACCCAGTACTTC.

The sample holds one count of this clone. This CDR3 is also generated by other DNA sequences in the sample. The CDR3 protein is CASSPGQGNQPQHF. The CDR3 DNA reads TGTGCCAGCAGCCCTGGACAGGGGAATCAGCCCCAGCATTTT. V usage is TRBV7-2 and J usage is TRBJ1-5, with 9 nucleotides matching TRBD1. The CDR3 extends over 14 amino acids. With 5 bases clipped from V and 4 bases from J, the junction kept 3 bases outside the gene matches. CDR1 and CDR2 from the germline V gene are SGHTA and FQGNSA.

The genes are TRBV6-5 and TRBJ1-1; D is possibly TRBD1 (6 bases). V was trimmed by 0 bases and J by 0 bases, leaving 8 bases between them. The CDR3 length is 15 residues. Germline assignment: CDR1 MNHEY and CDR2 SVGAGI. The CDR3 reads CASSYSNRVNTEAFF. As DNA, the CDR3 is TGTGCCAGCAGTTACTCGAACAGGGTGAACACTGAAGCTTTCTTT.

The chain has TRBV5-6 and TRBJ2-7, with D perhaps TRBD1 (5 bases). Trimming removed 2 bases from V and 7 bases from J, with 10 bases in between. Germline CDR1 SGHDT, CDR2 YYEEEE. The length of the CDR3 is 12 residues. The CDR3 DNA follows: TGTGCCAGCAGCTTTGGCAGGGTTGAGCAGTACTTC. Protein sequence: CASSFGRVEQYF.

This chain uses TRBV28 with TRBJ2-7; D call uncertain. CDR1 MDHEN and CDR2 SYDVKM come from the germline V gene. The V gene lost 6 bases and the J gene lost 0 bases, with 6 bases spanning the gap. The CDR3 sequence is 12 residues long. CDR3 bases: TGTGCCAGCAGCAGTTTCTCCTACGAGCAGTACTTC. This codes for CASSSFSYEQYF.

The CDR3 coding sequence is TGTGCCAGCAGCTTGGACGGCAATCAGCCCCAGCATTTT. It specifies CASSLDGNQPQHF. This chain links TRBV5-4 with TRBJ1-5; D is undetermined. The CDR3 extends over 13 amino acids. The V end was cut by 0 bases, the J end by 2 bases, with 3 bases between. CDR1 is SGHNT and CDR2 is YYREEE in the germline V gene (reference sequence).

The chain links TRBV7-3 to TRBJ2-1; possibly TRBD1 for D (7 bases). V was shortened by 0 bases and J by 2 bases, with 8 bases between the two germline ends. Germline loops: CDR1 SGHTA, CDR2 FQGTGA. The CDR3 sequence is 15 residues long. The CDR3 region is CASSLTRGAYNEQFF. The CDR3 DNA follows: TGTGCCAGCAGCTTAACCAGGGGGGCCTACAATGAGCAGTTCTTC.

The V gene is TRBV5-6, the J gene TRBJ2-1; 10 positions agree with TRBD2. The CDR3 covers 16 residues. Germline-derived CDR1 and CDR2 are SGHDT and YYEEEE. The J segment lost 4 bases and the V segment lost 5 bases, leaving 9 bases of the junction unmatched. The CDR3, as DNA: TGTGCCAGCAGTTACGGACGGACTAGCGGTTACAATGAGCAGTTCTTC. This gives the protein CASSYGRTSGYNEQFF. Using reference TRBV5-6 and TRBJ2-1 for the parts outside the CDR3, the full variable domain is DAGVTQSPTHLIKTRGQQVTLRCSPKSGHDTVSWYQQALGQGPQFIFQYYEEEERQRGNFPDRFSGHQFPNYSSELNVNALLLGDSALYLCASSYGRTSGYNEQFFGPGTRLTVL.

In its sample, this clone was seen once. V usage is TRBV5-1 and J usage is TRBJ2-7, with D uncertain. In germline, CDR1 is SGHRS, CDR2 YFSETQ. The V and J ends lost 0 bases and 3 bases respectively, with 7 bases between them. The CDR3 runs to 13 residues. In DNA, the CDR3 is TGCGCCAGCAGCTTGGGACGGGTCTACGAGCAGTACTTC. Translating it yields CASSLGRVYEQYF.

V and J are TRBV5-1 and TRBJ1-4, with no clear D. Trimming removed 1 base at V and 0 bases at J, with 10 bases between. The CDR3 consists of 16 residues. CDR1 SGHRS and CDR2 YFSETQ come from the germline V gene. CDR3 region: CASSLWGTATNEKLFF. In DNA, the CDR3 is TGCGCCAGCAGCTTGTGGGGAACAGCAACTAATGAAAAACTGTTTTTT. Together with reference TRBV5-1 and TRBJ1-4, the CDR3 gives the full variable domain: KAGVTQTPRYLIKTRGQQVTLSCSPISGHRSVSWYQQTPGQGLQFLFEYFSETQRNKGNFPGRFSGRQFSNSRSEMNVSTLELGDSALYLCASSLWGTATNEKLFFGSGTQLSVL.

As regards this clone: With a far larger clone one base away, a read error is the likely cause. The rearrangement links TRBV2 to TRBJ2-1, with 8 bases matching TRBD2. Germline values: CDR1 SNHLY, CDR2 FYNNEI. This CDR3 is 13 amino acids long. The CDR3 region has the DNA TGTGCCGGCAGTGAAGAGCGGGAGCTTGAGCAGTTCTTC. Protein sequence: CAGSEERELEQFF.